This is a list of T cell receptor beta chains from one sample in a study of blood T cell repertoires in COVID-19. Measured with immunoSEQ multiplex PCR; TCRdb has only the in-frame clones, and not every one. Found here are about 530,000 clones, approximately 91% of them singletons; the top ten hold roughly 7.3%. Material for sequencing was peripheral blood. These receptor sequences come from a woman between 45 and 65 years old with COVID-19, enrolled during active disease. Both conserved end residues are part of each CDR3. The D gene is left open where the match is weak. Part of the rows lack a size; the others show once, few, many or a class for expanded clones.

>once|NA|TRBV29-1|TRBJ2-3
TGCAGCGTGCCAAGGGAGGGGGGTACAGATACGCAGTATTTT
CSVPREGGTDTQYF
>NA|TRBD1|TRBV2|TRBJ1-2
TGTGCCAGCAGGCCGGGACAGACTTTAGGCTACACCTTC
CASRPGQTLGYTF
>NA|NA|TRBV5-1|TRBJ2-1
TGCGCCAGCAGCCGGAGCCAGTCATACAATGAGCAGTTCTTC
CASSRSQSYNEQFF
>NA|TRBD1|TRBV5-1|TRBJ1-3
TGCGCCAGCAGCCTGACCGGGACAGTGGGAAACACCATATATTTT
CASSLTGTVGNTIYF
>NA|NA|TRBV7-2|TRBJ2-7
TGTGCCAGCAGCTTAGTAGGGAGCTCCTACGAGCAGTACTTC
CASSLVGSSYEQYF
>few|NA|TRBV6-6|TRBJ1-1
TGTGCCAGCACACCGGGAGGGGGGGACACTGAAGCTTTCTTT
CASTPGGGDTEAFF
>NA|NA|TRBV19|TRBJ1-2
TGTGCCAGTAGTATCGAGGCCACAGGGCCATATGGCTACACCTTC
CASSIEATGPYGYTF
>NA|TRBD1|TRBV2|TRBJ1-6
TGTGCCAGCACCGCCAGGGGGAGCGCACCCCTCCACTTT
CASTARGSAPLHF
>NA|TRBD1|TRBV6-5|TRBJ2-7
TGTGCCAGCAGTTATGGACAGGGAAACTCCTACGAGCAGTACTTC
CASSYGQGNSYEQYF
>NA|TRBD1|TRBV6-5|TRBJ2-1
TGTGCCAGTTCCCGGGACAGGACATACAATGAGCAGTTCTTC
CASSRDRTYNEQFF
>NA|NA|TRBV2|TRBJ1-2
TGTGCCAGCAGTGGGGGAAGGAGGGATGGCCACACCTTC
CASSGGRRDGHTF
>NA|NA|TRBV18|TRBJ1-1
TGTGCCAGCTCACCTAGTCAAGAGGGGAACACTGAAGCTTTCTTT
CASSPSQEGNTEAFF
>NA|NA|TRBV7-6|TRBJ2-7
TGTGCCAGCAGCTTAGACGGCTACAGGGCCTACGAGCAGTACTTC
CASSLDGYRAYEQYF
>NA|NA|TRBV11-2|TRBJ1-2
TGTGCCAGCAGTCCTACAGAGAACTATGGCTACACCTTC
CASSPTENYGYTF
>NA|TRBD2|TRBV20-1|TRBJ2-7
TGCAGTGCTCAAGCGGGGAACGAGCAGTACTTC
CSAQAGNEQYF
>NA|TRBD1|TRBV3-1/TRBV3-2|TRBJ1-5
TGTGCCAGCAGCCAAGTCCGACTTCCAGGGGGCGAGGGCAATCAGCCCCAGCATTTT
CASSQVRLPGGEGNQPQHF
>once|NA|TRBV3-1/TRBV3-2|TRBJ1-4
TGTGCCAGCAGCCAAGATTGGGCAGGGGAGGGGGAAAAACTGTTTTTT
CASSQDWAGEGEKLFF
>NA|NA|TRBV19|TRBJ2-3
TGTGCCACCCCGACCTTACTAGCCCCCCTTCATAATGTCACAGATACGCAGTATTTT
CATPTLLAPLHNVTDTQYF
>NA|TRBD1|TRBV7-9|TRBJ1-2
TGTGCCAGCAGCTCAACAGGGGGTTATGGCTACACCTTC
CASSSTGGYGYTF
>NA|NA|TRBV6-5|TRBJ2-1
TGTGCCAGCAGTTACTCTCCAGGGTCGAATGAGCAGTTCTTC
CASSYSPGSNEQFF
>NA|NA|TRBV12-2|TRBJ1-4
TGTGCAAGTCGCTCTCGGACAGGGATGGTGGGGACTAATGAAAAACTGTTTTTT
CASRSRTGMVGTNEKLFF
>once|NA|TRBV6-5|TRBJ1-1
TGTGCCAGCACCCCCCAGACATCCAACACTGAAGCTTTCTTT
CASTPQTSNTEAFF
>once|NA|TRBV18|TRBJ1-5
TGTGCCAGCTCACCCGGACTGATTAGCAATCAGCCCCAGCATTTT
CASSPGLISNQPQHF
>once|TRBD2|TRBV9|TRBJ2-3
TGTGCCAGCAGGCCTACGGGGGGACCGCAGTATTTT
CASRPTGGPQYF
>NA|NA|TRBV20-1|TRBJ2-1
TGCAGTGCACCTTCTAGGAATGAGCAGTTCTTC
CSAPSRNEQFF
>few|TRBD1|TRBV18|TRBJ1-1
TGTGCCAGCTCACCAAGGGACAGGGTGAACACTGAAGCTTTCTTT
CASSPRDRVNTEAFF
>NA|NA|TRBV4-1|TRBJ2-7
TGCGCCAGCAGCCACCCCGGGGCGGGGGCCGATTACGAGCAGTACTTC
CASSHPGAGADYEQYF
>NA|NA|TRBV7-5|TRBJ2-7
TGTGCCAGAAGGACCGACAGGGGTCTACCCTCCTACGAGCAGTACTTC
CARRTDRGLPSYEQYF
>NA|NA|TRBV3-1/TRBV3-2|TRBJ1-5
TGTGCCAGCAGCCAGGGTCTAAGAGGGCAGCCCCAGCATTTT
CASSQGLRGQPQHF
>NA|TRBD1|TRBV3-1/TRBV3-2|TRBJ1-1
TGTGCCAGCAGCCATTCGGACAGGGAGAACACTGAAGCTTTCTTT
CASSHSDRENTEAFF
>NA|TRBD1|TRBV30|TRBJ2-3
TGTGCCTGGAAAGTACCCGGACAGGGGAGGACGAAAGAATGGCCAGATACGCAGTATTTT
CAWKVPGQGRTKEWPDTQYF
>NA|TRBD1|TRBV6-5|TRBJ1-2
TGTGCCAGCAGCTACGGACAGGACTATGGCTACACCTTC
CASSYGQDYGYTF
>NA|NA|TRBV27|TRBJ2-1
TGTGCCAGCAGTATACAAGGGGGGGAACATGAGCAGTTCTTC
CASSIQGGEHEQFF
>NA|NA|TRBV15|TRBJ1-6
TGTGCCACCAGCAGAGATGGAGGGCTAGTTTTATCACCCCTCCACTTT
CATSRDGGLVLSPLHF
>NA|TRBD2|TRBV5-4|TRBJ2-7
TGTGCCAGCAGCCGGGGAGCTAGCGGGGCTTCCTACGAGCAGTACTTC
CASSRGASGASYEQYF
>NA|NA|TRBV5-6|TRBJ1-6
TGTGCCAGCAGCTTGGCCGGGGGGAGGTATTCACCCCTCCACTTT
CASSLAGGRYSPLHF
>NA|TRBD1|TRBV6-1|TRBJ1-4
TGTGCCAGCAGTTTGGGGGGACAGACTAATGAAAAACTGTTTTTT
CASSLGGQTNEKLFF
>NA|NA|TRBV29-1|TRBJ2-3
TGCAGCGTTCGGAAGACTAGCACAGATACGCAGTATTTT
CSVRKTSTDTQYF
>NA|NA|TRBV4-1|TRBJ1-3
TGCGCCAGCAGCCAAGCGACAGCTTACTACTCTGGAAACACCATATATTTT
CASSQATAYYSGNTIYF
>NA|TRBD2|TRBV5-4|TRBJ2-2
TGTGCCAGCACCCCGGGGGGGGGACTTGCCACCGGGGAGCTGTTTTTT
CASTPGGGLATGELFF
>NA|TRBD1|TRBV30|TRBJ2-7
TGTGCCTGGACGCCCCCGGCAGGGGGCGACGAGCAGTACTTC
CAWTPPAGGDEQYF
>NA|NA|TRBV12-3/TRBV12-4|TRBJ1-1
TGTGCCAGCAGTCCTGAGCCAAGCACTGAAGCTTTCTTT
CASSPEPSTEAFF
>NA|TRBD1|TRBV6-5|TRBJ1-2
TGTGCCAGCACCTTAGAGCCAGGGGGGAACTATGGCTACACCTTC
CASTLEPGGNYGYTF
>NA|TRBD1|TRBV27|TRBJ2-2
TGTGCCACCTTGGGAACCGGGACAGCGAACACCGGGGAGCTGTTTTTT
CATLGTGTANTGELFF
>NA|NA|TRBV5-8|TRBJ1-2
TGTGCCAGCAGCTTGATACCAGGGCTTGGCTACACCTTC
CASSLIPGLGYTF